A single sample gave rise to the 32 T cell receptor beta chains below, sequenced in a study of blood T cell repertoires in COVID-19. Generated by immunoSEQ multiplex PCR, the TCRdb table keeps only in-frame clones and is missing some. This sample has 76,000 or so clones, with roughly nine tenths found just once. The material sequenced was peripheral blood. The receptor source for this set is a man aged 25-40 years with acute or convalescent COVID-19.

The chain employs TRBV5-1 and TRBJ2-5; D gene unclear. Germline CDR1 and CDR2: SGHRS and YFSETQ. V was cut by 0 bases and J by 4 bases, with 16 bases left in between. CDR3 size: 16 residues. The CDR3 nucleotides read TGCGCCAGCAGCTTGGGGGCGACCACGCCTGGAGAGACCCAGTACTTC. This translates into CASSLGATTPGETQYF.

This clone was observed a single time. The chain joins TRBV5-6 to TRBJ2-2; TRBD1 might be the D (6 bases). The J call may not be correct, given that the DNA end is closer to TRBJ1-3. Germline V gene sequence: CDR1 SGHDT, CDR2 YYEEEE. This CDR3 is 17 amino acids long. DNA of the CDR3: TGTGCCAGCAGCTTTCCAGGGACAACCAGCTCTGGAAACACCATATATTTT. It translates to CASSFPGTTSSGNTIYF.

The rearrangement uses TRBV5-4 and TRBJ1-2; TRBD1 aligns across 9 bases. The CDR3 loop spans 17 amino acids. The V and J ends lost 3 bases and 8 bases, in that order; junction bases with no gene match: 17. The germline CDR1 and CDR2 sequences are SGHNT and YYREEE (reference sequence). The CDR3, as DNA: TGTGCCAGCAGCTCCCCCCTGGGAACAGGGGGCGAGATCGGCTACACCTTC. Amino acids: CASSSPLGTGGEIGYTF. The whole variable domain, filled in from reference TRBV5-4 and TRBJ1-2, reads ETGVTQSPTHLIKTRGQQVTLRCSSQSGHNTVSWYQQALGQGPQFIFQYYREEENGRGNFPPRFSGLQFPNYSSELNVNALELDDSALYLCASSSPLGTGGEIGYTFGSGTRLTVV.

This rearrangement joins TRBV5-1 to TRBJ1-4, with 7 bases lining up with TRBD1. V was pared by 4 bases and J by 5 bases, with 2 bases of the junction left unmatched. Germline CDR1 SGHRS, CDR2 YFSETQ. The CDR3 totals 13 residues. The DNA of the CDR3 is TGCGCCAGCAGCCTGGGACAGAATGAAAAACTGTTTTTT. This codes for CASSLGQNEKLFF.

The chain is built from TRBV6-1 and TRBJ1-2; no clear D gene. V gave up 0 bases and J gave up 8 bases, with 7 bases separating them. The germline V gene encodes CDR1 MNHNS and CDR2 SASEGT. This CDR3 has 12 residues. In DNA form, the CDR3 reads TGTGCCAGCAGTGAAGCGCTTCGGGGCTACACCTTC. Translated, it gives CASSEALRGYTF.

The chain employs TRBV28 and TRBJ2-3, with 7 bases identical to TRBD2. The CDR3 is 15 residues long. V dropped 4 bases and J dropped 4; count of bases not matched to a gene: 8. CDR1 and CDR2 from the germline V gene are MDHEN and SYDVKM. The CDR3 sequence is CASSSRTRGSDTQYF. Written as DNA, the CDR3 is TGTGCCAGCAGTTCGCGGACTAGGGGTTCAGATACGCAGTATTTT.

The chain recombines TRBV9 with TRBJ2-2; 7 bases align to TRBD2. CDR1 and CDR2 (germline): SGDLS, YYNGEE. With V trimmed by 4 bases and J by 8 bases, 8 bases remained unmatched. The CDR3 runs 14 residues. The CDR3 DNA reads TGTGCCAGCAGCAATAGCGGGTCTACGGGGGAGCTGTTTTTT. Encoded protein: CASSNSGSTGELFF.

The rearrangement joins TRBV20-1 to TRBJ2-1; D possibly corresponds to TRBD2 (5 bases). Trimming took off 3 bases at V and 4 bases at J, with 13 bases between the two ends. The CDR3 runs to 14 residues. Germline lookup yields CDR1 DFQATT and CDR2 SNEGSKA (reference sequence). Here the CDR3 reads CSASPGNVYNEQFF. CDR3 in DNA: TGCAGTGCTAGTCCCGGGAACGTTTACAATGAGCAGTTCTTC.

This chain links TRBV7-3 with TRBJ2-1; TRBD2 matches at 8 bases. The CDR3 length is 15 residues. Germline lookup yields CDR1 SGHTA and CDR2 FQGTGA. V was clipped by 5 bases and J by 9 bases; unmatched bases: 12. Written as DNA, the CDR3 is TGTGCCAGCAGCCCCTCCTCGGGAGGGCCGGGTGAGCAGTTCTTC. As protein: CASSPSSGGPGEQFF.

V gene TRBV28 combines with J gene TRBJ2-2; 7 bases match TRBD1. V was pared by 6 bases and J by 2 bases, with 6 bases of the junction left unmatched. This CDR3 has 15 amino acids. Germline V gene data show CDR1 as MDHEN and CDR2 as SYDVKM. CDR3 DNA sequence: TGTGCCAGCAGACCGGGACAGTTCAACACCGGGGAGCTGTTTTTT. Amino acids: CASRPGQFNTGELFF.

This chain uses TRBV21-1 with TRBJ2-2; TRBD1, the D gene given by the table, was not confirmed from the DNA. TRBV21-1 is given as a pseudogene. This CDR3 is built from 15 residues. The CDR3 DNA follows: TGTGCCAGCAGCTTATCAGGACAGGGCGCCGGGGAGCTGTTTTTT. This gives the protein CASSLSGQGAGELFF.

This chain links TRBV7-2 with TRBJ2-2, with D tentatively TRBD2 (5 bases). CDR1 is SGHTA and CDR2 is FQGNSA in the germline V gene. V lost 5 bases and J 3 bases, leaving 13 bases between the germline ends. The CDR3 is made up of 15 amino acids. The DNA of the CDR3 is TGTGCCAGCAGCCCCCGGGGTATGGACACCGGGGAGCTGTTTTTT. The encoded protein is CASSPRGMDTGELFF.

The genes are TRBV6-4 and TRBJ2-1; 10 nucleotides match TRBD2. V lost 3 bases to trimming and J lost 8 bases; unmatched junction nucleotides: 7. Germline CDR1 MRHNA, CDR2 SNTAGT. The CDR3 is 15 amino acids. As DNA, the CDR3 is TGTGCCAGCAGTGAGGCTAGCGGGAGCGTGGATGAGCAGTTCTTC. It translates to CASSEASGSVDEQFF.

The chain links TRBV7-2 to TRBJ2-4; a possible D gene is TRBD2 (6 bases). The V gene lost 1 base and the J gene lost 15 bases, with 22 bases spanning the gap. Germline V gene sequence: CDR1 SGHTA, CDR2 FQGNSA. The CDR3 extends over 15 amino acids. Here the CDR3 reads CASSLDLGTPHGGYF. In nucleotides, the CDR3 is TGTGCCAGCAGCTTAGACTTAGGGACTCCCCACGGAGGGTACTTC.

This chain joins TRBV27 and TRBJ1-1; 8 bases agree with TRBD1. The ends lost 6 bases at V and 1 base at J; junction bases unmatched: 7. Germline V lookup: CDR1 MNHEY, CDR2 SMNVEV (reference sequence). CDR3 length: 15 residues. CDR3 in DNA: TGTGCCAGCAGGGGGACAGGTTTCCCGAACACTGAAGCTTTCTTT. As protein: CASRGTGFPNTEAFF.

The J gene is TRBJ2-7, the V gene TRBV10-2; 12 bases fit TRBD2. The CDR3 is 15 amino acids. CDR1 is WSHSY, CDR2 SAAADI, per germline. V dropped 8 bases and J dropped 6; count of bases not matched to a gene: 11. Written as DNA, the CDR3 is TGCGCCAGCCACCCCTCGACTAGCGGGAGTGGCGAGCAGTACTTC. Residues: CASHPSTSGSGEQYF.

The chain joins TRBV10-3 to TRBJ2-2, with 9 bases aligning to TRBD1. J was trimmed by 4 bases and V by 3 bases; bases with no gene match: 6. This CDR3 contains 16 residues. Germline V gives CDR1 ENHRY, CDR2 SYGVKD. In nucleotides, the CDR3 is TGTGCCATCAGTGACCCCGACAGGGGGGGCACCGGGGAGCTGTTTTTT. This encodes CAISDPDRGGTGELFF.

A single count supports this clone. DNA for the CDR3: TGTGCCAGCTACGGACAGGGGACCTCACCCCTCCACTTT. It translates to CASYGQGTSPLHF. The rearrangement uses TRBV2 and TRBJ1-6, with 9 bases that match TRBD1. CDR3 length: 13 residues. The V and J ends lost 8 bases and 10 bases, in that order; junction bases with no gene match: 6. CDR1 and CDR2 (germline): SNHLY, FYNNEI.

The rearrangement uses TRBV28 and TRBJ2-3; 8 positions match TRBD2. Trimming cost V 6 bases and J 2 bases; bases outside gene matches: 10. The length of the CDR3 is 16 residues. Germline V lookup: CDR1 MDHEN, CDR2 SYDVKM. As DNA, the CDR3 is TGTGCCAGCAGGGGTAGCGGGATTAAGCCCACAGATACGCAGTATTTT. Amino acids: CASRGSGIKPTDTQYF.

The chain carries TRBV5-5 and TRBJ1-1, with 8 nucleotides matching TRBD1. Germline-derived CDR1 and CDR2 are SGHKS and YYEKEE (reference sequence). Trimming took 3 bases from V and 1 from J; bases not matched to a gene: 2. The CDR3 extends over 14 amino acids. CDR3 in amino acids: CASSSGTGNTEAFF. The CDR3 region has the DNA TGTGCCAGCAGCTCCGGGACAGGGAACACTGAAGCTTTCTTT.

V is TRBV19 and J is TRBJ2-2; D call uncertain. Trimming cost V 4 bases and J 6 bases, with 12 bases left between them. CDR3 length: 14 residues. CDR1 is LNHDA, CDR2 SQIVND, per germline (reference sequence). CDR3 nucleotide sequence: TGTGCCAGTAGTAACTTGGTTAGAGCCGGGGAGCTGTTTTTT. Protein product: CASSNLVRAGELFF.

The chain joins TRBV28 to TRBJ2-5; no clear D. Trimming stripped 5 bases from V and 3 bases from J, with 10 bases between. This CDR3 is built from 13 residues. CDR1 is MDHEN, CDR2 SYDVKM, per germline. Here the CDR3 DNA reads TGTGCCAGCAGTCTTACCGGAGAAGAGACCCAGTACTTC. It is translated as CASSLTGEETQYF.

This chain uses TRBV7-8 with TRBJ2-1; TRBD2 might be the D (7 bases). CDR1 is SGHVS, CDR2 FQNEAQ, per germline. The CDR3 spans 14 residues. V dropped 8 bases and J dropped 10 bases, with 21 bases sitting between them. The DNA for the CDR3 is TGTGCCAGCCGCGGGGGCAGGTGGGTTTGGGAGCAGTTCTTC. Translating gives CASRGGRWVWEQFF.

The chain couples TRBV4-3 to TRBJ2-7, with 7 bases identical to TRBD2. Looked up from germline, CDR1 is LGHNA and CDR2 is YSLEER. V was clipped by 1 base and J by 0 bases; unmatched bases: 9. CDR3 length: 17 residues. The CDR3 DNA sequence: TGCGCCAGCAGCCAAGCGATGGCGGGAGCACTCTCCTACGAGCAGTACTTC. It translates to CASSQAMAGALSYEQYF.

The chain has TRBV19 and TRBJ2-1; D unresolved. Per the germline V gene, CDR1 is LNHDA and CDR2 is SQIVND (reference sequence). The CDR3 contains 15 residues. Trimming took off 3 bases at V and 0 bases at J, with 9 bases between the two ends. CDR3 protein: CASSMYPGSYNEQFF. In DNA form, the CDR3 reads TGTGCCAGTAGTATGTACCCGGGCTCCTACAATGAGCAGTTCTTC.

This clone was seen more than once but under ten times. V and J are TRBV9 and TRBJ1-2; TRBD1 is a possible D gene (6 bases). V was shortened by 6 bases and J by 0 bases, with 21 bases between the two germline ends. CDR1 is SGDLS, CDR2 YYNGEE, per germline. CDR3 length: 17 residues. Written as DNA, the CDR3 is TGTGCCAGCAACCAGCCAGCCGACAGGCCTGCTAACTATGGCTACACCTTC. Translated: CASNQPADRPANYGYTF.

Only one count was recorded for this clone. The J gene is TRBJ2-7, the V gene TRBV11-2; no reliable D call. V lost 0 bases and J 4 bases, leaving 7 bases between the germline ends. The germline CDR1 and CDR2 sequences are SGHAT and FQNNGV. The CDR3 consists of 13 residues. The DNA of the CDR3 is TGTGCCAGCAGCTTAGATAGGAGATACGAGCAGTACTTC. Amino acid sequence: CASSLDRRYEQYF. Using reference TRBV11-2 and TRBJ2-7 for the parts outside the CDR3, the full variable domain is EAGVAQSPRYKIIEKRQSVAFWCNPISGHATLYWYQQILGQGPKLLIQFQNNGVVDDSQLPKDRFSAERLKGVDSTLKIQPAKLEDSAVYLCASSLDRRYEQYFGPGTRLTVT.

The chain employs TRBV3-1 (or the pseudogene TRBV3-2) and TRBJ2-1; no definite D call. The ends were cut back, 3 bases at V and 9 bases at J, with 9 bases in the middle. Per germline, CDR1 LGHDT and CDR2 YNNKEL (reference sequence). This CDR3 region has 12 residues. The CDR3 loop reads CASSQGRPEQFF. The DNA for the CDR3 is TGTGCCAGCAGCCAGGGCCGGCCTGAGCAGTTCTTC.

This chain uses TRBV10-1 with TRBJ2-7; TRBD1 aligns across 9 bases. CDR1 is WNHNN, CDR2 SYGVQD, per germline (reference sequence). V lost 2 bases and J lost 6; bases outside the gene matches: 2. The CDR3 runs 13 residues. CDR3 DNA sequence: TGCGCCAGCAGTGAGAAGACAGGGGGCGAGCAGTACTTC. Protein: CASSEKTGGEQYF.

The CDR3 loop is CASSQVEFATDTQYF. CDR3 DNA: TGCGCCAGCAGCCAAGTGGAGTTTGCGACAGATACGCAGTATTTT. The chain employs TRBV4-3 and TRBJ2-3; D unresolved. The CDR3 runs to 15 residues. V gave up 1 base and J gave up 3 bases, with 11 bases separating them. CDR1 and CDR2 (germline): LGHNA, YSLEER.

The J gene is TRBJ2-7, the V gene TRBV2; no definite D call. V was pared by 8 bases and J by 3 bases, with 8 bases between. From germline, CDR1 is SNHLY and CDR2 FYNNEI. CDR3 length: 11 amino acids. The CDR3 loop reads CASDSNYEQYF. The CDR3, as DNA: TGTGCCAGCGACTCGAACTACGAGCAGTACTTC.

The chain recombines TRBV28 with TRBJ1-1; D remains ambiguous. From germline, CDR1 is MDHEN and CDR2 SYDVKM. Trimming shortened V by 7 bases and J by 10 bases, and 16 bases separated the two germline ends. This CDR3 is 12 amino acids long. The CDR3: CASTDRSRGAFF. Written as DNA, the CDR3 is TGTGCCAGCACGGATCGCTCACGAGGAGCTTTCTTT.